One sample yielded the 17 T cell receptor beta chains listed below, sequenced in a study of T cell clones after liver transplantation. Sequencing used immunoSEQ multiplex PCR; TCRdb keeps in-frame clones, though not all of them. The sample has 68,000 or so clones; 80% to 95% are singletons. The specimen comprised CD4+ T cells from blood, sampled about 27 months after liver transplant. The receptors were sampled from a human patient who received a liver transplant. Some T cells may originate from the graft donor.

The chain recombines TRBV4-2 with TRBJ2-1, with 8 positions matching TRBD2. V was clipped by 4 bases and J by 0 bases; unmatched bases: 5. The CDR3 extends over 16 amino acids. Germline V gives CDR1 LGHNA, CDR2 YNFKEQ. CDR3 coding DNA: TGTGCCAGCAGCCTCGGGGCGGGGGGCTCCTACAATGAGCAGTTCTTC. Its protein product is CASSLGAGGSYNEQFF.

The chain employs TRBV19 and TRBJ2-1; D is perhaps TRBD2 (5 bases). From germline, CDR1 is LNHDA and CDR2 SQIVND (reference sequence). The CDR3 totals 14 residues. The V and J ends lost 6 bases and 2 bases respectively, with 11 bases between them. Here the CDR3 DNA reads TGTGCCAGTAGAAGTAGCGAGACCTACAATGAGCAGTTCTTC. It codes for CASRSSETYNEQFF.

The rearrangement joins TRBV10-3 to TRBJ1-5; D unclear. Trimming removed 6 bases at V and 0 bases at J, with 12 bases between. Per germline, CDR1 ENHRY and CDR2 SYGVKD. CDR3 length equals 15 residues. The CDR3 region has the DNA TGTGCCATCAGCGGCCCCCAACGTAGCAATCAGCCCCAGCATTTT. It translates to CAISGPQRSNQPQHF.

V usage is TRBV27 and J usage is TRBJ2-3; D is possibly TRBD1 (5 bases). Germline CDR1 is MNHEY and CDR2 is SMNVEV (reference sequence). CDR3 length equals 13 residues. Trimming removed 6 bases at V and 1 base at J, with 8 bases between. The CDR3 reads CASRVGGTDTQYF. The CDR3 DNA reads TGTGCCAGCAGGGTAGGGGGCACAGATACGCAGTATTTT.

The table lists this clone with a count of one. The chain joins TRBV19 to TRBJ1-2; D uncertain. The CDR3 spans 14 residues. With 4 bases removed from V and 6 bases from J, the gap between germline ends came to 15 bases. Germline V gives CDR1 LNHDA, CDR2 SQIVND (reference sequence). The CDR3 spells CASSNLPDSDGYTF. The CDR3 region has the DNA TGTGCCAGTAGTAATCTCCCCGACTCGGATGGCTACACCTTC.

This rearrangement joins TRBV12-5 to TRBJ2-1; the match to TRBD2 covers 10 bases. Germline CDR1 reads LGHNT; CDR2 reads FRNRAP. CDR3 length: 14 residues. V shed 8 bases, J shed 7 bases, and the junction held 8 bases outside the gene matches. The CDR3 spells CASRASGRSNEQFF. For the CDR3, the DNA is TGTGCTAGTCGAGCTAGCGGGAGATCTAATGAGCAGTTCTTC.

There are a few counts of this clone. The genes are TRBV18 and TRBJ1-4; no firm D call. Deletions cut 6 bases from V and 11 bases from J, with 16 bases between. CDR3 length: 13 residues. CDR1 and CDR2 from the germline V gene are KGHSH and LQKENI. The CDR3, as DNA: TGTGCCAGCTCCCAGGATGGGCAGCCGAAACTGTTTTTT. This gives the protein CASSQDGQPKLFF.

The chain employs TRBV15 and TRBJ1-1, with 7 nucleotides matching TRBD1. This CDR3 has 15 residues. Unmatched junction bases numbered 8, after V lost 2 bases and J lost 5 bases. CDR1 and CDR2 from the germline V gene are LNHNV and YYDKDF (reference sequence). The CDR3 DNA sequence: TGTGCCACCAGCAGACCCTTACAGGGGAGGACTGAAGCTTTCTTT. Translated: CATSRPLQGRTEAFF.

The chain employs TRBV27 and TRBJ2-5; the match to TRBD2 covers 9 bases. Germline V gene sequence: CDR1 MNHEY, CDR2 SMNVEV (reference sequence). The J segment lost 1 base and the V segment lost 6 bases, leaving 6 bases of the junction unmatched. The CDR3 extends over 15 amino acids. The CDR3 sequence is CASRRLAVLQETQYF. CDR3 nucleotides: TGTGCCAGCAGACGACTAGCGGTACTCCAAGAGACCCAGTACTTC.

This clone was recorded only once. The chain carries TRBV6-5 and TRBJ2-5; 7 nucleotides line up with TRBD1. CDR1 and CDR2 (germline): MNHEY, SVGAGI. The CDR3 is 15 residues long. The junction had 8 bases not matched to a gene; V was cut back by 5 bases and J by 2 bases. CDR3 protein: CASSRPGQYQETQYF. DNA of the CDR3: TGTGCCAGCAGTCGCCCGGGACAGTATCAAGAGACCCAGTACTTC.

The chain is built from TRBV4-1 and TRBJ2-7, with 12 positions matching TRBD1. V dropped 0 bases and J dropped 3; count of bases not matched to a gene: 6. Germline values: CDR1 MGHRA, CDR2 YSYEKL. The CDR3 consists of 17 residues. CDR3 bases: TGCGCCAGCAGCCAAGATCAGGGACAGGGGGCGGTCTACGAGCAGTACTTC. This translates into CASSQDQGQGAVYEQYF.

The rearrangement joins TRBV7-2 to TRBJ2-1, with TRBD2 matching over 10 bases. Germline assignment: CDR1 SGHTA and CDR2 FQGNSA. V shed 3 bases and J 8 bases; nucleotides not matched to a gene: 4. This CDR3 has 14 amino acids. CDR3 protein: CASSFASGSDEQFF. Here the CDR3 DNA reads TGTGCCAGCAGCTTTGCTAGCGGGAGTGATGAGCAGTTCTTC.

The chain joins TRBV5-1 to TRBJ1-2; D not certain. The V gene's germline CDR1 is SGHRS and CDR2 YFSETQ. The CDR3 is made up of 13 amino acids. Trimming cost V 0 bases and J 1 base, with 4 bases left between them. CDR3 DNA: TGCGCCAGCAGCTTGGACAATAACTATGGCTACACCTTC. Protein product: CASSLDNNYGYTF.

This clone came up once. This chain joins TRBV2 and TRBJ2-3; D is possibly TRBD1 (5 bases). CDR1 is SNHLY and CDR2 is FYNNEI in the germline V gene. The length of the CDR3 is 16 residues. V dropped 0 bases and J dropped 3 bases, with 13 bases sitting between them. The CDR3 loop reads CASSEASRAGTDTQYF. For the CDR3, the DNA is TGTGCCAGCAGTGAAGCGTCCAGGGCTGGGACAGATACGCAGTATTTT.

The chain couples TRBV5-4 to TRBJ2-1; D not resolved. The ends were cut back, 4 bases at V and 0 bases at J, with 14 bases in the middle. CDR3 size: 16 residues. Looked up from germline, CDR1 is SGHNT and CDR2 is YYREEE (reference sequence). As DNA, the CDR3 is TGTGCCAGCAGCCCCTCCGACTGGAGCTCCTACAATGAGCAGTTCTTC. It translates to CASSPSDWSSYNEQFF.

V usage is TRBV9 and J usage is TRBJ2-7; D may be TRBD1 (6 bases). Trimming pared 2 bases from V and 3 bases from J, leaving 12 bases between. This CDR3 contains 14 residues. Germline V CDR1 and CDR2: SGDLS, YYNGEE. This chain's CDR3 is CASSVSTGLYEQYF. The CDR3 DNA follows: TGTGCCAGCAGCGTGAGTACAGGGCTCTACGAGCAGTACTTC.

CDR3 in amino acids: CASVWGTGDTQYF. DNA for the CDR3: TGTGCCAGCGTCTGGGGTACGGGTGATACGCAGTATTTT. The rearrangement joins TRBV2 to TRBJ2-3; no reliable D call. This CDR3 has 13 residues. Between the trimmed V and J ends, which lost 8 bases and 6 bases, there was a span of 15 bases. Germline CDR1 reads SNHLY; CDR2 reads FYNNEI.